This T cell receptor (beta chain) stems from a study of blood T cell repertoires in COVID-19. Study overall: The origin of the acute and convalescent COVID-19 samples was the United States, Italy and Spain.

V shed 3 bases, J shed 5 bases, and the junction held 5 bases outside the gene matches. Germline V CDR1 and CDR2: LNHDA, SQIVND (reference sequence). CDR3 length equals 15 residues. How the authors handled the data: Nucleated cell counts were estimated from reference gene primer amplification. Data came from immunoSEQ multiplex PCR; TCRdb stores just in-frame clones and leaves some out. That table is the source of V, J and clone size, and D and trimming were worked out from the DNA. The table records about 170,000 clones, roughly 80% of them present only once. This TCR came from a human donor with acute or convalescent COVID-19. The donor label of this sample is uncertain. The chain is built from TRBV19 and TRBJ1-5; 9 bases are shared with TRBD1. The sample was peripheral blood. CDR3 protein: CASSILTGGHQPQHF. The CDR3 DNA reads TGTGCCAGTAGTATCTTGACAGGGGGGCATCAGCCCCAGCATTTT.